This TCR beta chain was captured in a study of T-cell memory formation after mild COVID-19. As for the study in general: Clusters were largely donor specific.

TCRdb recomputed calls from the 5' RACE reads with MiXCR, one row per CDR3 protein. The sample has about 390,000 distinct CDR3 sequences, around a sixth seen once. There are a few counts of this clonotype. This CDR3 comprises 14 residues. The V gene end was trimmed by 5 bases and the J gene end by 5 bases; junction bases not matched to a gene: 5. Germline assignment: CDR1 SEHNR and CDR2 FQNEAQ (reference sequence). The sample taken for sequencing was PBMCs or a T cell subset sorted from them (not recorded which). The receptor comes from a man younger than 35 who had mild COVID-19 (a few samples of this study predate the infection). Cell type and time point are not known. The chain employs TRBV7-9 and TRBJ1-4; TRBD1 agrees at 7 bases. CDR3 region: CASSRGTANEKLFF. CDR3 nucleotide sequence: TGTGCCAGCAGCCGAGGGACAGCGAATGAAAAACTGTTTTTT.